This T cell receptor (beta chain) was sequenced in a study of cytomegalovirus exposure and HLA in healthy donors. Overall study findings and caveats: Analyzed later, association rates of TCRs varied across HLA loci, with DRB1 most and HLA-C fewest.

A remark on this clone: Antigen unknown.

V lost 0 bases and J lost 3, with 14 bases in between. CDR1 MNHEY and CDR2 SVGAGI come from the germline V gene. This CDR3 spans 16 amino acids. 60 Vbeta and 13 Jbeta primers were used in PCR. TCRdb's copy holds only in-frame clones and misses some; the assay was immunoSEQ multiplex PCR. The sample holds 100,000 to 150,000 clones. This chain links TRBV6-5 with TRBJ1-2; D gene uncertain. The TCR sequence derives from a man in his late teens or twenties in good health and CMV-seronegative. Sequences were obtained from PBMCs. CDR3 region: CASSYSGGPWDYGYTF. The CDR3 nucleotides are TGTGCCAGCAGTTACTCCGGAGGGCCCTGGGACTATGGCTACACCTTC.